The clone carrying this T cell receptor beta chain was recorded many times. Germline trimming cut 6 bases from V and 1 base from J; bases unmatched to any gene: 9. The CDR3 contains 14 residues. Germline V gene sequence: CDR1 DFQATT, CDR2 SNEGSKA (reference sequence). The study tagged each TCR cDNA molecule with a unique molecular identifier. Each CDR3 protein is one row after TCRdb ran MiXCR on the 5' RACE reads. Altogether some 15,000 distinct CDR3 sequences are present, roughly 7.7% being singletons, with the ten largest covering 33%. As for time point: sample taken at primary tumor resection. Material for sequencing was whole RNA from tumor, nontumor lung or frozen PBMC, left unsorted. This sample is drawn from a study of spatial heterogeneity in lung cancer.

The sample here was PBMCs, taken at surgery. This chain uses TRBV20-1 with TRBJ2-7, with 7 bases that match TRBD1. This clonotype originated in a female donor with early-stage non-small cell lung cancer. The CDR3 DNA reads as TGCAGTGCCGCAGGGACAGCGTCTTCCTACGAGCAGTACTTC. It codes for CSAAGTASSYEQYF.